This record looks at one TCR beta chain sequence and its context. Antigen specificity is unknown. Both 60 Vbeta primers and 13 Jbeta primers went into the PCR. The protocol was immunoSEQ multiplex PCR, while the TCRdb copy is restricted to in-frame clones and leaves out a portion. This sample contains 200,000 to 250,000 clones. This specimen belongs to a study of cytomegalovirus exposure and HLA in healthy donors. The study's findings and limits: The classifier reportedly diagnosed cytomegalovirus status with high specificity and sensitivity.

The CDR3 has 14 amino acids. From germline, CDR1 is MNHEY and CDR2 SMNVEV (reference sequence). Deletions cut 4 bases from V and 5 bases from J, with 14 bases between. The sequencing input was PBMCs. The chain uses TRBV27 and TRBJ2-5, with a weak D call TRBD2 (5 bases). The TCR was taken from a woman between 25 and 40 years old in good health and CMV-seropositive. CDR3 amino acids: CASSYVGVGETQYF. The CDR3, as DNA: TGTGCCAGCAGTTACGTCGGGGTGGGGGAGACCCAGTACTTC.